The source of this TCR beta chain is a study of blood T cell repertoires in COVID-19. Background on the study: Spain, Italy and the United States supplied samples that represented acute and convalescent COVID-19. PBMCs, B-cell-depleted T cells, or T cells provided the cDNA or gDNA that made up the material.

Original processing notes: Amplified reference gene primers provided the basis for estimating nucleated cell counts. Generated by immunoSEQ multiplex PCR, the TCRdb table keeps only in-frame clones and is missing some. D and trimming come from the DNA, and the V and J calls and clone size come from that table. The sample includes some 150,000 clones, 60% to 80% of them seen just once. The CDR3 runs to 14 residues. CDR1 and CDR2 from the germline V gene are ENHRY and SYGVKD. The V segment lost 4 bases and the J segment 7 bases; nucleotides outside the gene matches: 3. The J gene is TRBJ2-1, the V gene TRBV10-3, with TRBD1 matching over 11 bases. This receptor was identified in a man aged 45-65 years with active or convalescent COVID-19. Sequencing was carried out using peripheral blood. The CDR3 DNA sequence: TGTGCCATCAGTGTGGGACAGGGGGGGAATGAGCAGTTCTTC. Amino acids: CAISVGQGGNEQFF.